This is a list of T cell receptor beta chains from one sample in a study of shared clonotypes between healthy human individuals. Sequenced by immunoSEQ multiplex PCR; TCRdb stores in-frame clones only, minus some. The sample lists some 2,500,000 clones; 93% were seen once. Source material: naive CD4+ T cells from PBMCs. These receptors came from a man between 18 and 29 years old in good health. Some clones in this sample may be carry-over from other donors' samples. Each CDR3 is given with its conserved first and last residue. D genes are given only for firm matches. For some rows the clone size is stated as once, few or many, or as a class when expanded; others skip it.

.,15,.,TRBV5-1,TRBJ1-2,CASSLGQGSSLGYTF,TGCGCCAGCAGCTTGGGCCAGGGTAGTTCCCTTGGCTACACCTTC
.,13,.,TRBV7-3,TRBJ2-7,CASSQSGVGEQYF,TGTGCCAGCAGCCAGTCAGGGGTCGGCGAGCAGTACTTC
.,18,TRBD2,TRBV9,TRBJ2-3,CASSVQAGRGHRTDTQYF,TGTGCCAGCAGCGTACAGGCGGGGAGGGGCCACCGCACAGATACGCAGTATTTT
.,13,.,TRBV29-1,TRBJ1-1,CSVDRVLNTEAFF,TGCAGCGTCGACCGGGTGCTCAACACTGAAGCTTTCTTT
once,14,.,TRBV5-6,TRBJ1-5,CASSLGSGNQPQHF,TGTGCCAGCAGCCTGGGAAGTGGCAATCAGCCCCAGCATTTT
.,17,TRBD2,TRBV4-3,TRBJ2-3,CASSPGTSGRASDTQYF,TGCGCCAGCAGCCCCGGGACTAGCGGGAGGGCCTCGGATACGCAGTATTTT
once,20,.,TRBV7-8,TRBJ1-3,CASSPFVGVQGLGSGNTIYF,TGTGCCAGCAGCCCCTTTGTGGGTGTACAGGGTTTAGGCTCTGGAAACACCATATATTTT
few,16,.,TRBV7-3,TRBJ1-3,CASSQRPIGSGNTIYF,TGTGCCAGCAGCCAAAGACCGATCGGCTCTGGAAACACCATATATTTT
.,16,TRBD2,TRBV5-8,TRBJ2-3,CASSLEGGLATDTQYF,TGTGCCAGCAGCTTGGAGGGAGGACTAGCAACAGATACGCAGTATTTT
.,13,.,TRBV6-6,TRBJ2-7,CATIGRASYEQYF,TGTGCCACCATAGGCAGGGCTAGCTACGAGCAGTACTTC
.,18,TRBD2,TRBV11-2,TRBJ2-2,CASSPRPSGLAGTGELFF,TGTGCCAGCAGCCCCCGCCCTAGCGGACTCGCTGGCACCGGGGAGCTGTTTTTT
.,15,TRBD1,TRBV28,TRBJ2-7,CASSLDRGFPYEQYF,TGTGCCAGCAGTTTGGACAGGGGTTTCCCCTACGAGCAGTACTTC
.,15,.,TRBV10-3,TRBJ1-6,CAIKSGGEWDSPLHF,TGTGCCATCAAATCGGGGGGCGAATGGGATTCACCCCTCCACTTT
.,19,.,TRBV6-1,TRBJ2-6,CASSDSLSLSRPGANVLTF,TGTGCCAGCAGTGATTCCCTGAGTTTGAGCAGACCTGGGGCCAACGTCCTGACTTTC
.,18,TRBD1,TRBV10-1,TRBJ1-5,CASTVGRGRGPGNQPQHF,TGCGCCAGCACCGTAGGTAGGGGGCGGGGCCCGGGCAATCAGCCCCAGCATTTT
.,16,.,TRBV4-3,TRBJ2-7,CASSQDLRESPREQYF,TGCGCCAGCAGCCAAGATCTACGGGAGTCCCCCCGCGAGCAGTACTTC
.,14,.,TRBV7-9,TRBJ2-2,CATQGQQTTGELFF,TGTGCCACACAGGGTCAACAGACCACCGGGGAGCTGTTTTTT
.,16,.,TRBV10-3,TRBJ2-1,CAISESGGTIYNEQFF,TGTGCCATCAGTGAGTCGGGGGGAACGATCTACAATGAGCAGTTCTTC
.,17,.,TRBV27,TRBJ1-4,CASSPSEWYSTNEKLFF,TGTGCCAGCAGCCCCTCGGAGTGGTACTCAACTAATGAAAAACTGTTTTTT
.,14,TRBD1,TRBV28,TRBJ1-3,CASRPGGSGNTIYF,TGTGCCAGCAGACCAGGGGGCTCTGGAAACACCATATATTTT